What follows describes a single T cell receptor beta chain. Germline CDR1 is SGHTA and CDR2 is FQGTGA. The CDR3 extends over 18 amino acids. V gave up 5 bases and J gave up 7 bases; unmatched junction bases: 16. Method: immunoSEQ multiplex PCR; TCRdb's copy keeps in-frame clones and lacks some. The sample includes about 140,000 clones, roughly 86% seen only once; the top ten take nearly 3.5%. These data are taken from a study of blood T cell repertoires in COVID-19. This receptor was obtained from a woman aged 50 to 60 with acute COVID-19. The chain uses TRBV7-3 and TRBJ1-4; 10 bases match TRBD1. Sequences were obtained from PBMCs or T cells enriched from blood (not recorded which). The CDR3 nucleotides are TGTGCCAGCAGCCCAAAGGAGATGGGGACAGGGGTCGGTGAAAAACTGTTTTTT. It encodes CASSPKEMGTGVGEKLFF.